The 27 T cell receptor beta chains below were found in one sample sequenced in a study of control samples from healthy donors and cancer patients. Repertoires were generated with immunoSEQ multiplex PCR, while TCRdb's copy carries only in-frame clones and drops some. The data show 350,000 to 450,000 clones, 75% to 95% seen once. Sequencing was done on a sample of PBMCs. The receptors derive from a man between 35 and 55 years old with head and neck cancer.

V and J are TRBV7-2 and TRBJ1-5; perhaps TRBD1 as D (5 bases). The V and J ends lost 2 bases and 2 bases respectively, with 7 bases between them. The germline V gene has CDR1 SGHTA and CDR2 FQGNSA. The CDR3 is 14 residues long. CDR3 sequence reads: CASSLKTGNQPQHF. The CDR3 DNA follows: TGTGCCAGCAGCTTAAAGACAGGCAATCAGCCCCAGCATTTT.

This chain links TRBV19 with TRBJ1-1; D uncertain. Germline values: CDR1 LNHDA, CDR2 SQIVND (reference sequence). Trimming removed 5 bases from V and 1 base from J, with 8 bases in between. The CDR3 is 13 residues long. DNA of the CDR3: TGTGCCAGTAGTCAGGTCACGAACACTGAAGCTTTCTTT. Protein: CASSQVTNTEAFF.

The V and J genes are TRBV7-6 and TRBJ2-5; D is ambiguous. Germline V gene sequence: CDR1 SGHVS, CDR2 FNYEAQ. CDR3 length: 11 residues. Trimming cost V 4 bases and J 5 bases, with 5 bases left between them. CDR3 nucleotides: TGTGCCAGCAGCTCCTCCGAGACCCAGTACTTC. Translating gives CASSSSETQYF.

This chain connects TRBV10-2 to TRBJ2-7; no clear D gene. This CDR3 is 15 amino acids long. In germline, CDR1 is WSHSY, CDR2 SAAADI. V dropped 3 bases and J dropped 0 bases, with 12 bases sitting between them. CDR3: CASSDPQPSSYEQYF. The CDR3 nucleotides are TGCGCCAGCAGTGATCCCCAGCCCAGCTCCTACGAGCAGTACTTC.

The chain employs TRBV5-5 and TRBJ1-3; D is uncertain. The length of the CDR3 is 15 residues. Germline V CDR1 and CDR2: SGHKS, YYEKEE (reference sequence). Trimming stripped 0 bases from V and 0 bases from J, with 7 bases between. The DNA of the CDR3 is TGTGCCAGCAGCTTGGCCGGATCCTCTGGAAACACCATATATTTT. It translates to CASSLAGSSGNTIYF.

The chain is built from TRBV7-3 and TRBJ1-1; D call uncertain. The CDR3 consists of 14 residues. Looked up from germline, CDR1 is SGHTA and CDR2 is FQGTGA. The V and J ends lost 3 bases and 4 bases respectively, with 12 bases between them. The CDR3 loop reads CASSFAESPTEAFF. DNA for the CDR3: TGTGCCAGCAGCTTCGCCGAATCACCCACTGAAGCTTTCTTT.

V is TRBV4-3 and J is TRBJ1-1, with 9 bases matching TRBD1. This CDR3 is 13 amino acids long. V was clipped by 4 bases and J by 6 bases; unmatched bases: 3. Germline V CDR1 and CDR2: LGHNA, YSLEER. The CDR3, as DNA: TGCGCCAGCAGCCTGGGACAGGGCGCTGAAGCTTTCTTT. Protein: CASSLGQGAEAFF.

The CDR3 loop is CASSKGTSGANEQFF. The CDR3 nucleotides are TGTGCCAGCAGTAAGGGGACTAGCGGCGCCAATGAGCAGTTCTTC. J is TRBJ2-1 and V is TRBV27; 11 nucleotides match TRBD2. Trimming cost V 5 bases and J 6 bases; bases outside gene matches: 6. The CDR3 contains 15 residues. The germline gives CDR1 MNHEY, CDR2 SMNVEV (reference sequence).

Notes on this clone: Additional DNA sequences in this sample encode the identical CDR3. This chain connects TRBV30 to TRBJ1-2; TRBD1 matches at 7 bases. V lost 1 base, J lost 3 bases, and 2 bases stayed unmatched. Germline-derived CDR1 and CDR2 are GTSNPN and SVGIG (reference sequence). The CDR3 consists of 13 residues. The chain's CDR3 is CAWSEGGDYGYTF. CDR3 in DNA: TGTGCCTGGAGTGAAGGGGGCGACTATGGCTACACCTTC.

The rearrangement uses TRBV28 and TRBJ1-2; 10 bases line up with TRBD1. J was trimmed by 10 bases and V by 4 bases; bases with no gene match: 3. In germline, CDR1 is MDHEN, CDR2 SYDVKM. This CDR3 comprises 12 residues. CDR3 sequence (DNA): TGTGCCAGCAGTTCGGGACAGGGGTCCTACACCTTC. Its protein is CASSSGQGSYTF.

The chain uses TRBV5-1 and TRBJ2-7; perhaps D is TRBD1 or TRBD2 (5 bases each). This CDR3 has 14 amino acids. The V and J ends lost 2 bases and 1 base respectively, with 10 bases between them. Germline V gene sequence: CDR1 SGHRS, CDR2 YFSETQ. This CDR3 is CASSFGTASYEQYF. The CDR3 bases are TGCGCCAGCAGCTTCGGGACCGCGTCCTACGAGCAGTACTTC.

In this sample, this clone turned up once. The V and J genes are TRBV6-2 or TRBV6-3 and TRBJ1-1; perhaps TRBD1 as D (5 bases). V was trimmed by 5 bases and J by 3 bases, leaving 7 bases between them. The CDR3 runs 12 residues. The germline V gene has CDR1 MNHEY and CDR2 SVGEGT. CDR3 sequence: CASSDSYTEAFF. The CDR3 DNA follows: TGTGCCAGCAGTGACAGCTACACTGAAGCTTTCTTT.

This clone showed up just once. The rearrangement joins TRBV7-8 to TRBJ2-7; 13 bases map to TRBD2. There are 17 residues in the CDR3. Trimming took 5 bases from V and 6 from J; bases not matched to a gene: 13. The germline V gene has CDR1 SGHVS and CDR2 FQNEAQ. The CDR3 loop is CASSVGLAGTTRREQYF. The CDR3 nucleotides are TGTGCCAGCAGCGTGGGACTAGCGGGAACCACCCGGCGCGAGCAGTACTTC.

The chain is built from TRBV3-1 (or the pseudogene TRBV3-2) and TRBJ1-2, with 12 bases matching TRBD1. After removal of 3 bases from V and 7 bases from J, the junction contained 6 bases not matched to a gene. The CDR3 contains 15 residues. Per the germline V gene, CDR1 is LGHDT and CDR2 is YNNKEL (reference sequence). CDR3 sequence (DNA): TGTGCCAGCAGCCAGGCGGGACAGGGGGCTGGTGGCTACACCTTC. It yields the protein CASSQAGQGAGGYTF.

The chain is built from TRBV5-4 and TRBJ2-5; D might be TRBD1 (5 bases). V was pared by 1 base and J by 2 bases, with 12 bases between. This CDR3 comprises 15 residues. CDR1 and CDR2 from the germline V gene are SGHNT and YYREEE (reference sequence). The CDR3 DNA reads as TGTGCCAGCAGCTTGTTAAACGACAGACAAGAGACCCAGTACTTC. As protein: CASSLLNDRQETQYF.

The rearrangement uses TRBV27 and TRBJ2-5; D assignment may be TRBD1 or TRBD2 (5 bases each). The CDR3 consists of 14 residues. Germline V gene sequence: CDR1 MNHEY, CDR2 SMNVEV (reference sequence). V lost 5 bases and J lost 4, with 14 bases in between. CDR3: CASSRAHGGETQYF. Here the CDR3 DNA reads TGTGCCAGCAGTCGAGCCCATGGGGGAGAGACCCAGTACTTC.

The CDR3 loop reads CASSEDRPPLISNQPQHF. Here the CDR3 DNA reads TGTGCCAGCAGTGAAGACCGGCCCCCCCTCATATCCAATCAGCCCCAGCATTTT. This chain links TRBV6-1 with TRBJ1-5, with D unresolved. Germline V gives CDR1 MNHNS, CDR2 SASEGT. V dropped 1 base and J dropped 3 bases, with 19 bases sitting between them. CDR3 length: 18 amino acids.

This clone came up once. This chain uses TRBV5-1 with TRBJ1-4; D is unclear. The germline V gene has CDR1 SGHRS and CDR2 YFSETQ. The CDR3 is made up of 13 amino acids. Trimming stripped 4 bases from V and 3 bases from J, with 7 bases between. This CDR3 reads CASSETPNEKLFF. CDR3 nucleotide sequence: TGCGCCAGCAGCGAGACCCCTAATGAAAAACTGTTTTTT.

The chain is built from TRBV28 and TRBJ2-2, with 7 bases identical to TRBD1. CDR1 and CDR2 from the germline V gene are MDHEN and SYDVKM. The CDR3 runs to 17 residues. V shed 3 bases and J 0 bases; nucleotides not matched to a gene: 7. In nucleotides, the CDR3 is TGTGCCAGCAGTTTGCCTAGGACAGGACCGAACACCGGGGAGCTGTTTTTT. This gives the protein CASSLPRTGPNTGELFF.

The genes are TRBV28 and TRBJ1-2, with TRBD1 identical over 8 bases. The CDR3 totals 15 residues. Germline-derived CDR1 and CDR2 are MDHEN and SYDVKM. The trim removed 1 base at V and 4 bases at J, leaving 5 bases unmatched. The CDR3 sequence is CASSLLRDRSYGYTF. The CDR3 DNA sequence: TGTGCCAGCAGTTTATTAAGGGACAGGAGCTATGGCTACACCTTC.

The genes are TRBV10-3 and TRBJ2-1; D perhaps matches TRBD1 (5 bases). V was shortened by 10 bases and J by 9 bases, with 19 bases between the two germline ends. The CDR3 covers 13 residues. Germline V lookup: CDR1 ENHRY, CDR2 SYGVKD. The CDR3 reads CATIKVGAAEQFF. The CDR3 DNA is TGTGCCACGATAAAGGTAGGGGCGGCTGAGCAGTTCTTC.

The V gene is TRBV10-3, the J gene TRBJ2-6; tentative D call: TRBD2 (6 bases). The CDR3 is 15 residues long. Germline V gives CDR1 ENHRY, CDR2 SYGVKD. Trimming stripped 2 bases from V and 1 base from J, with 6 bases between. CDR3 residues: CAISEAGSGANVLTF. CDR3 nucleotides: TGTGCCATCAGTGAGGCGGGGTCTGGGGCCAACGTCCTGACTTTC.

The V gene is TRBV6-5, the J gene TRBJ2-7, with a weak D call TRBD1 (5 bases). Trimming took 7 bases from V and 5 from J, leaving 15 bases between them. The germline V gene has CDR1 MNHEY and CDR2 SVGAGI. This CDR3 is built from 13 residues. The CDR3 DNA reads TGTGCCAGCACCCCACAGGTGATCGACGAGCAGTACTTC. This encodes CASTPQVIDEQYF.

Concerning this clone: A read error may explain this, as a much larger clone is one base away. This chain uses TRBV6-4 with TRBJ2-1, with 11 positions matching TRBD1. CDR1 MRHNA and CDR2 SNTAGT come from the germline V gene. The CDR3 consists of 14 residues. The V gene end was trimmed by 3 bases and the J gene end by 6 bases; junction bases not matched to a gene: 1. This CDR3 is CASSEGTGGNEQFF. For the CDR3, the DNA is TGTGCCAGCAGTGAGGGGACAGGGGGCAATGAGCAGTTCTTC.

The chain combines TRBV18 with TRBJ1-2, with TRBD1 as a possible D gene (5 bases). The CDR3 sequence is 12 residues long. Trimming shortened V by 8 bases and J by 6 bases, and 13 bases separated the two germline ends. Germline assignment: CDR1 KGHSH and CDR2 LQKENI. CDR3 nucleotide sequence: TGTGCCAGCCGCGACAGTTCTAATGGCTACACCTTC. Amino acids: CASRDSSNGYTF.

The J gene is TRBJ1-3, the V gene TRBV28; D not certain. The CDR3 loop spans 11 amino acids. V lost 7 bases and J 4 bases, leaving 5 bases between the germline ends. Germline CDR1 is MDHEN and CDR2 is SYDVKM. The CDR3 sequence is CASTRGNTIYF. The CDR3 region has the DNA TGTGCCAGCACCAGGGGAAACACCATATATTTT.

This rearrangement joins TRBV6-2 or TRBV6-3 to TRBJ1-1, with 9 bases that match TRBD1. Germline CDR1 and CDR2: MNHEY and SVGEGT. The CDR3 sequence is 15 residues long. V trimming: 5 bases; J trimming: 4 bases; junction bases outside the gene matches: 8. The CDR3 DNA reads TGTGCCAGCAGTCAACAGGGGGCAGCTCGCACTGAAGCTTTCTTT. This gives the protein CASSQQGAARTEAFF.